The next 8 T cell receptor beta chains were all read from a single sample in a study of CD8 T cells in Susac syndrome. With random hexamers, reverse transcription was performed on about 0.5 to 1 ug of RNA. TCRdb passed the immunoSEQ multiplex PCR reads through MiXCR, listing each CDR3 protein once. The table has 85,000 to 120,000 distinct CDR3 sequences, approximately 94% seen once. The sequenced sample consisted of CD8+ T cells from PBMCs. These receptors were collected from a human donor with Susac syndrome.

The gene calls are TRBV6-6 and TRBJ2-1, with TRBD1 matching over 7 bases. The CDR3 runs to 14 residues. The germline CDR1 and CDR2 sequences are MNHNY and SVGAGI (reference sequence). With V trimmed by 7 bases and J by 9 bases, 12 bases remained unmatched. As DNA, the CDR3 is TGTGCCAGCAAAGACAGGGAGCTCTGGACTGAGCAGTTCTTC. It yields the protein CASKDRELWTEQFF.

The count of this clonotype is one. J is TRBJ2-1 and V is TRBV20-1; either TRBD1 or TRBD2 may supply D (6 bases each). Germline V gene lookup returns CDR1 DFQATT and CDR2 SNEGSKA (reference sequence). There are 14 residues in the CDR3. The V gene lost 0 bases and the J gene lost 8 bases, with 14 bases spanning the gap. CDR3 loop: CSARDGKGGHEQFF. The CDR3 DNA follows: TGCAGTGCTAGAGATGGTAAGGGGGGACATGAGCAGTTCTTC.

The chain carries TRBV5-4 and TRBJ2-3; D may be TRBD2 (5 bases). In germline, CDR1 is SGHNT, CDR2 YYREEE (reference sequence). The CDR3 runs 16 residues. V was clipped by 3 bases and J by 4 bases, with 18 bases between them. The CDR3 region has the DNA TGTGCCAGCAGCTCTAGACCCGGAGGATTTTCAGATACGCAGTATTTT. It is translated as CASSSRPGGFSDTQYF.

V gene TRBV4-2 combines with J gene TRBJ1-5; D is unclear. Germline V gives CDR1 LGHNA, CDR2 YNFKEQ. Between the trimmed V and J ends, which lost 1 base and 8 bases, there was a span of 21 bases. CDR3 length: 17 residues. The CDR3 loop reads CASSQGSSEKGDEPQHF. In DNA, the CDR3 is TGTGCCAGCAGCCAAGGGTCGTCTGAGAAGGGCGATGAGCCCCAGCATTTT.

This chain uses TRBV15 with TRBJ1-5; perhaps TRBD1 as D (6 bases). CDR3 length equals 15 residues. The germline gives CDR1 LNHNV, CDR2 YYDKDF (reference sequence). The V gene lost 3 bases and the J gene lost 4 bases, with 13 bases spanning the gap. CDR3 sequence reads: CATSSKQGTNQPQHF. The CDR3 nucleotides read TGTGCCACCAGCAGCAAGCAGGGGACAAATCAGCCCCAGCATTTT.

The chain is built from TRBV12-5 and TRBJ1-3, with D perhaps matching TRBD1 (5 bases). The CDR3 is made up of 12 amino acids. Germline-derived CDR1 and CDR2 are LGHNT and FRNRAP. V dropped 6 bases and J dropped 8 bases, with 11 bases sitting between them. CDR3 DNA sequence: TGTGCTAGTGGGGGTGCGGGGGACACCATATATTTT. Translation gives CASGGAGDTIYF.

This chain links TRBV24-1 with TRBJ1-2, with 8 bases matching TRBD1. This CDR3 comprises 13 residues. Trimming took 4 bases from V and 4 from J; bases not matched to a gene: 1. Per germline, CDR1 KGHDR and CDR2 SFDVKD. The CDR3 here is CATSDGQGYGYTF. The CDR3 nucleotides are TGTGCCACCAGTGACGGACAGGGCTATGGCTACACCTTC.

The rearrangement links TRBV15 to TRBJ2-3, with TRBD1 matching 9 bases. Germline V gene data show CDR1 as LNHNV and CDR2 as YYDKDF (reference sequence). This CDR3 contains 19 residues. V lost 1 base, J lost 0 bases, and 11 bases stayed unmatched. The CDR3 reads CATSRALGQGFTSTDTQYF. CDR3 nucleotides: TGTGCCACCAGCAGAGCCCTAGGACAGGGGTTCACTAGCACAGATACGCAGTATTTT.